This T cell receptor beta chain was recovered during a study of shared clonotypes between healthy human individuals. Genomic DNA of each subset was evenly split across several immunoSEQ plates. Only in-frame clones appear in the TCRdb table, and some are missing; sequencing was by immunoSEQ multiplex PCR. The sample has more than 2 million clones, 90% to 96% seen once. Turning to this clone: Its matching antigen is unknown.

The CDR3 totals 16 residues. Per the germline V gene, CDR1 is SGHDT and CDR2 is YYEEEE. V was clipped by 3 bases and J by 4 bases, with 17 bases between them. Study findings and constraints: What limited the represented genetic and exposure-history diversity was the small number of donors.

Sequencing was done on a sample of naive CD4+ T cells sorted from blood. As for subset: CD45RA+ positively selected. The source of this sequence is a man younger than 35 in good health. The genes are TRBV5-6 and TRBJ2-1; D is perhaps TRBD1 or TRBD2 (5 bases each). This CDR3 reads CASSYRGSRLYNEQFF. In DNA form, the CDR3 reads TGTGCCAGCAGCTACCGGGGCAGCCGGCTTTACAATGAGCAGTTCTTC.